This section outlines one T cell receptor beta chain sequence together with its context. Its matching antigen is unknown. The source of the sample is a study of cytomegalovirus exposure and HLA in healthy donors. Findings and caveats of the study: With high specificity and sensitivity, the classifier reportedly diagnosed cytomegalovirus status.

V gave up 4 bases and J gave up 0 bases, with 16 bases separating them. This CDR3 region has 17 residues. Germline CDR1 SGHDT, CDR2 YYEEEE. The PCR was carried out with 60 Vbeta primers and 13 Jbeta primers. Original handling: Some 11 million of the about 80 million unique TCR beta chains counted in a later analysis were shared. Profiled with immunoSEQ multiplex PCR; TCRdb holds only in-frame clones, not every one. V, J and clone size reflect that table, while D and trimming were determined from the DNA. The repertoire includes 75,000 to 100,000 clones, 65% to 85% of them detected once, and over 3% sits in the top ten.

The sequenced material came from PBMCs. This TCR was sampled from a man aged 35 to 55 in good health and CMV-seronegative. This sequence joins TRBV5-6 and TRBJ2-2; a weak D match, TRBD1 (6 bases). The DNA for the CDR3 is TGTGCCAGCAGCCCAGAATTGACAGGCTCGAACACCGGGGAGCTGTTTTTT. Protein: CASSPELTGSNTGELFF. Based on the CDR3 plus reference TRBV5-6 and TRBJ2-2, the full variable domain is DAGVTQSPTHLIKTRGQQVTLRCSPKSGHDTVSWYQQALGQGPQFIFQYYEEEERQRGNFPDRFSGHQFPNYSSELNVNALLLGDSALYLCASSPELTGSNTGELFFGEGSRLTVL.